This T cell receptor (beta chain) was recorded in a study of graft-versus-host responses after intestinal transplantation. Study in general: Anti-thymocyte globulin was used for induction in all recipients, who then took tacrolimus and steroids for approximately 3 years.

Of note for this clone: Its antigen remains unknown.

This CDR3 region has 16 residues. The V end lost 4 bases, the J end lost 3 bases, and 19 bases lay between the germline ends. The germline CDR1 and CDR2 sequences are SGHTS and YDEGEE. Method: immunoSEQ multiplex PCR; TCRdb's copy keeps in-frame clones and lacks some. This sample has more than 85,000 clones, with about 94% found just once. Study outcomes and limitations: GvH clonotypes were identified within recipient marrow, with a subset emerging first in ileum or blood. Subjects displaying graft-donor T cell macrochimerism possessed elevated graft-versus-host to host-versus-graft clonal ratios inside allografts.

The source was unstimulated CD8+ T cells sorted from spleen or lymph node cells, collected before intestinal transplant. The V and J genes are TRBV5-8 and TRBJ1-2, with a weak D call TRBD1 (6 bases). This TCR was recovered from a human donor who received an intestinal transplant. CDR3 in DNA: TGTGCCAGCAGCCTGGGTACAGGGTACAAGGACTATGGCTACACCTTC. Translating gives CASSLGTGYKDYGYTF.